This T cell receptor (beta chain) was sequenced for a study of cytomegalovirus exposure and HLA in healthy donors. PCR amplification relied on 60 Vbeta primers (plus 13 Jbeta primers). Here immunoSEQ multiplex PCR was the method, and the copy in TCRdb shows in-frame clones only, minus some. The table records about 210,000 clones, 75% to 80% of them present only once. The TCR comes from a male donor in good health and CMV-seronegative. Sequencing was carried out using PBMCs.

As DNA, the CDR3 is TGTGCCAGCAGCTCCCCGAAGTGGCGGGAGCTGTTTTTT. Protein product: CASSSPKWRELFF. The chain employs TRBV7-4 and TRBJ2-2; D uncertain. The CDR3 runs 13 residues. CDR1 is SGHVT, CDR2 SQSDAQ, per germline. Trimming shortened V by 4 bases and J by 9 bases, and 12 bases separated the two germline ends.